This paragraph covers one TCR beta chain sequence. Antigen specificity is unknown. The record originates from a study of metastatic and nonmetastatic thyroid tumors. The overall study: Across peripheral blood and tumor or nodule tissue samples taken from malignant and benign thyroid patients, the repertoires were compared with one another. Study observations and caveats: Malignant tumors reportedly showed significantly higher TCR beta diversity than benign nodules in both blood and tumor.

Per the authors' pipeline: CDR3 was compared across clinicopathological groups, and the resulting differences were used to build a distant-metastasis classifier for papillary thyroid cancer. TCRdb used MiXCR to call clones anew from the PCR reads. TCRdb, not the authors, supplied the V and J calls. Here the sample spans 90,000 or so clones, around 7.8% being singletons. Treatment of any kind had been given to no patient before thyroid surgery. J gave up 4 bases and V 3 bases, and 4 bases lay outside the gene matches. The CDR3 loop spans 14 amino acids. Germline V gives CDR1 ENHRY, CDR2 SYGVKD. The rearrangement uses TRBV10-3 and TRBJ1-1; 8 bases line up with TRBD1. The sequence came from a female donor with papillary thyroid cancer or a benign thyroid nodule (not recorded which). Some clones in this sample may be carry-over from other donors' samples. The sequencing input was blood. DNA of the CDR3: TGTGCCATCAGTGACCGTCAGGGGGCCACTGAAGCTTTCTTT. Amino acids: CAISDRQGATEAFF.